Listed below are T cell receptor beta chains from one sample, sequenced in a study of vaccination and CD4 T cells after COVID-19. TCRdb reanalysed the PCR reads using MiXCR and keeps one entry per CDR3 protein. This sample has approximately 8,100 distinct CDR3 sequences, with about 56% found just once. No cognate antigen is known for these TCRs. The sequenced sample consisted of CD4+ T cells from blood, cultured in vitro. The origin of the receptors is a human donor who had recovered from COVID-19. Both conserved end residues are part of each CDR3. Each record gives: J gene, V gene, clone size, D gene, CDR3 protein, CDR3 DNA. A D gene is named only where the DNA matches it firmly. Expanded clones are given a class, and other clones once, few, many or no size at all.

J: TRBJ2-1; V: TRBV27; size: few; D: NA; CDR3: CASTGGIQGNEQFF; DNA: TGTGCCAGCACCGGAGGTATCCAAGGGAATGAGCAGTTCTTC
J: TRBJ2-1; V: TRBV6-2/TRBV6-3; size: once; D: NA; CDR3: CASSRDPDYEQFF; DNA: TGTGCCAGCAGCCGGGACCCCGATTATGAGCAGTTCTTC
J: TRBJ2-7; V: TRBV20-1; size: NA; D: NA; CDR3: CSASPRGTVLYEQYF; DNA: TGCAGTGCCTCCCCCCGGGGGACAGTACTCTACGAGCAGTACTTC
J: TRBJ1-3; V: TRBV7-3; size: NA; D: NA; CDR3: CASSFLWWDTIYF; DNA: TGTGCCAGCAGCTTCCTGTGGTGGGACACCATATATTTT
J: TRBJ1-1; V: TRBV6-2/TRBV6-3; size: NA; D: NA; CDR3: CASSSNRENTEAFF; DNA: TGTGCCAGCAGCAGTAACAGAGAGAACACTGAAGCTTTCTTT
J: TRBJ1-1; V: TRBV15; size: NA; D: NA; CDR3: CATSRERGSTEAFF; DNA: TGTGCCACCAGCAGAGAGAGAGGGAGCACTGAAGCTTTCTTT
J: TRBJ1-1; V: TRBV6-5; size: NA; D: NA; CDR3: CASSYGLGLGTEAFF; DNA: TGTGCCAGCAGTTATGGGTTGGGTCTAGGCACTGAAGCTTTCTTT
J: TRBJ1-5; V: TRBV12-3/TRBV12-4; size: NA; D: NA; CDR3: CASSLLGEGHNQPQHF; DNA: TGTGCCAGCAGTTTATTAGGGGAGGGACACAATCAGCCCCAGCATTTT
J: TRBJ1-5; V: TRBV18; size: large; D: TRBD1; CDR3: CASSPTGAVQPQHF; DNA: TGTGCCAGCTCACCAACAGGGGCGGTTCAGCCCCAGCATTTT
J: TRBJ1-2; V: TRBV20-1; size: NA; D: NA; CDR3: CSAPAAGSHGYTF; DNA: TGCAGTGCCCCCGCGGCAGGTTCCCATGGCTACACCTTC
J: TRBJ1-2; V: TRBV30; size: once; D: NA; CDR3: CAWSPREHYGYTF; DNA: TGTGCCTGGAGCCCTCGGGAGCACTATGGCTACACCTTC
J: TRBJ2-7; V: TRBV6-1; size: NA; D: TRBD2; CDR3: CASSPDSGDEQYF; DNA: TGTGCCAGCAGTCCCGATAGCGGGGACGAGCAGTACTTC
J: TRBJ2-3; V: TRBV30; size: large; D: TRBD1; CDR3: CAWSADRGVDTQYF; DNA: TGTGCCTGGAGCGCCGACAGGGGAGTTGATACGCAGTATTTT
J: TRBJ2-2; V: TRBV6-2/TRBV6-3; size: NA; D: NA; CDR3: CASSYPLGGRTTGELFF; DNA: TGTGCCAGCAGTTACCCGCTCGGAGGGCGGACAACCGGGGAGCTGTTTTTT
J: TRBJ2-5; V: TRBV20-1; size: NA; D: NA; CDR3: CSAERGGVQETQYF; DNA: TGCAGTGCCGAGCGTGGGGGCGTCCAAGAGACCCAGTACTTC
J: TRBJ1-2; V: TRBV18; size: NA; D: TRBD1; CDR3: CASSPGTGPQSNYGYTF; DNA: TGTGCCAGCTCACCAGGGACAGGGCCACAATCTAACTATGGCTACACCTTC
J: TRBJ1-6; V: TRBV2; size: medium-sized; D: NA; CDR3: CASSVTVGGSPLHF; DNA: TGTGCCAGCAGTGTTACAGTGGGTGGATCACCCCTCCACTTT
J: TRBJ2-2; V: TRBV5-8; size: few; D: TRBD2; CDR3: CASSPRSGRRAGELFF; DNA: TGTGCCAGCAGCCCCAGAAGCGGGAGAAGGGCCGGGGAGCTGTTTTTT
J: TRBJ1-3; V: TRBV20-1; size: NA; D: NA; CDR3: CSALDVGNTIYF; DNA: TGCAGTGCCTTGGACGTCGGAAACACCATATATTTT